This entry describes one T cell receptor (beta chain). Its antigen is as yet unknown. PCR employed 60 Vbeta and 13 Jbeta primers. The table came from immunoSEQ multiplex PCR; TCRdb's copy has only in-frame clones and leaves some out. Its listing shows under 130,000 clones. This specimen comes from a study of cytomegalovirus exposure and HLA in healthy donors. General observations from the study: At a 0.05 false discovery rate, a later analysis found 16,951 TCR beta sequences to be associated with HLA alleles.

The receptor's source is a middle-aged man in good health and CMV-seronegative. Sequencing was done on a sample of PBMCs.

This CDR3 reads CASSTPTGVNDGYTF. Here the CDR3 DNA reads TGTGCCAGTAGTACCCCGACAGGGGTGAACGATGGCTACACCTTC. V and J are TRBV19 and TRBJ1-2; the match to TRBD1 covers 8 bases. Germline V gives CDR1 LNHDA, CDR2 SQIVND (reference sequence). The CDR3 is made up of 15 amino acids. The J segment lost 6 bases and the V segment lost 4 bases, leaving 10 bases of the junction unmatched.